The entry that follows covers one TCR beta chain sequence. The table lists this clonotype with many counts. No cognate antigen has been identified for it. One base away there is no much larger clone; base qualities are not given. TCR beta VDJ combination and CDR3 sequence profiling used genomic DNA as the template. An Illumina HiSeq 2000 was used for TCR repertoire sequencing. The paper's processing steps were these. TRBV/TRBJ rearrangement plots, CDR3 size and DJ length profiles, and Simpson's diversity index were used to evaluate the repertoires. The most abundant DNA sequence in the deep sequencing data was taken as the immunodominant clone. CDR3 amino acid sequences were checked for sharing across subjects and were also compared against the VDJdb database and published repertoires. TCRdb itself trimmed the public reads at Q25 with fastp, ran MiXCR and retained productive beta chains. Entries that share a CDR3 protein sequence are merged under the most common genes and DNA. The V and J calls come from TCRdb's annotation, not from the publication. This sample holds 190,000 or so distinct CDR3 sequences; 48% were observed only once. The ten biggest clones cover roughly 2% of the sample.

The patients picked for sequencing were ones in whom flow cytometry had shown an expansion of CD8+CD57+ cells. Severe acquired aplastic anemia was diagnosed in all patients according to International Study of Aplastic Anemia and Agranulocytosis and Camitta criteria. No patient had received any therapy when blood was sampled. In this study, sorted CD4+ and CD8+ T cells from the blood of healthy subjects and of severe aplastic anemia patients had their TCR repertoires deep-sequenced. Patients were enrolled in the USA under clinicaltrials.gov protocols 00001620, 01623167, 00001397, 00071045, 00081523 and 00961064. Ficoll-Paque density gradient centrifugation was used to isolate peripheral blood mononuclear cells. Before DNA extraction, CD4+ and CD8+ T cells were sorted by FACS or by magnetic beads. The sample is drawn from a study of CD8+CD57+ T cells in acquired aplastic anemia (dated 2018 in TCRdb). For the wider study: Extracted DNA from sorted CD4+ and CD8+ cells averaged approximately 3 ug, ranging from roughly 0.2 to 30 ug. CD8+CD57+ expansion was defined as a frequency above the mean frequency observed in healthy subjects.

A distance of 12 bases separates the germline ends of V and J, which lose 7 bases and 14 bases respectively. The CDR3, from cysteine to phenylalanine, totals 11 residues. The kept DNA is CDR3 alone, 33 bases in frame from the first base. The germline V gene encodes CDR1 MDHEN and CDR2 SYDVKM. Broader findings and caveats from the paper: No significant difference in CD8+ Simpson's diversity was found between patients and healthy controls (P=0.060). Around 30 CD8+ CDR3 sequences were shared between patients and controls but appeared highly expressed in patients and within their immunodominant clones.

The receptor was isolated from a human donor with aplastic anemia. Recombination connected TRBV28 to TRBJ1-6, with TRBD1 tentatively as D gene (6 bases match). The material sequenced was sorted CD4+, CD8+, or CD8+CD57+ T cells (not recorded which) from PBMCs. The CDR3 reads as follows: CASIGGVSLHF. The nucleotide sequence reads as follows: TGTGCCAGCATAGGGGGGGTTTCCCTCCACTTT. This CDR3, with the reference TRBV28 and TRBJ1-6 proteins standing in past its ends, gives the full variable domain DVKVTQSSRYLVKRTGEKVFLECVQDMDHENMFWYRQDPGLGLRLIYFSYDVKMKEKGDIPEGYSVSREKKERFSLILESASTNQTSMYLCASIGGVSLHFGNGTRLTVT.